The rows below give T cell receptor beta chains drawn from one sample of a study of OX40 agonist ivuxolimab in advanced cancers. Clones were sequenced by immunoSEQ multiplex PCR, and TCRdb holds only the in-frame ones, with some missing. The sample lists approximately 61,000 clones, 80% occurring once. The sample in question was CD4+ or CD8+ T cells sorted from blood, obtained in a trial of the OX40 agonist ivuxolimab. The receptors were gathered from an adult with an advanced solid tumor such as melanoma, head and neck, liver or kidney cancer. Each CDR3 is given with its conserved first and last residue. A D gene is named only where the DNA matches it firmly. For some rows the clone size is stated as once, few or many, or as a class when expanded; others skip it.

>-|TRBV6-1|-|TRBJ1-5
TGTGCCAGCACTGAAGCACCGAATAGCAATCAGCCCCAGCATTTT
CASTEAPNSNQPQHF
>-|TRBV6-1|-|TRBJ1-4
TGTGCCAGCGGTGGAATGCGGGGCGCAACTAATGAAAAACTGTTTTTT
CASGGMRGATNEKLFF
>once|TRBV6-1|-|TRBJ1-2
TGTGCCAGCCGGGGGGGGTCGGGCTACACCTTC
CASRGGSGYTF
>-|TRBV5-4|-|TRBJ1-2
TGTGCCAGCAGCCTCCCCGGGACAAAAGGCTACACCTTC
CASSLPGTKGYTF
>-|TRBV19|-|TRBJ1-1
TGTGCCAGTAGTATCCTGAGCCCGAACACTGAAGCTTTCTTT
CASSILSPNTEAFF
>once|TRBV7-2|-|TRBJ2-5
TGTGCCAGCAGCCTCGGGGCAAAGCAAGAGACCCAGTACTTC
CASSLGAKQETQYF
>few|TRBV29-1|-|TRBJ1-2
TGCAGCGTTGAACGTCAGGGTTATGGGGGCTACACCTTC
CSVERQGYGGYTF
>-|TRBV6-6|TRBD2|TRBJ2-2
TGTGCCAGCAGACCCAGCGGGGGGGCCAACGGGGAGCTGTTTTTT
CASRPSGGANGELFF
>-|TRBV6-1|-|TRBJ1-1
TGTGCCAGCAGTGAAGCCGGAGGGGGAATAGGCACTGAAGCTTTCTTT
CASSEAGGGIGTEAFF
>-|TRBV7-9|-|TRBJ2-2
TGTGCCAGCAGCTTATCCCCCAGGGGTCGCACCGGGGAGCTGTTTTTT
CASSLSPRGRTGELFF
>-|TRBV5-1|-|TRBJ2-5
TGCGCCAGCAGCTACCGCGAGGAGACCCAGTACTTC
CASSYREETQYF
>once|TRBV7-6|-|TRBJ1-2
TGTGCCAGCAGCTTAGTTAAGGACTTTAACTATGGCTACACCTTC
CASSLVKDFNYGYTF
>once|TRBV6-5|-|TRBJ1-2
TGTGCCAGCAGTATAGGACAGAGCTATGGCTACACCTTC
CASSIGQSYGYTF
>-|TRBV6-1|-|TRBJ2-7
TGTGCCAGCAGTGAAAGGGTGTCTCCATCTTACGAGCAGTACTTC
CASSERVSPSYEQYF